This TCR beta chain was identified in a study of blood T cells in healthy people across ages. This clonotype was counted between two and nine times. Its antigen remains unidentified. CDR3 length: 13 amino acids. From germline, CDR1 is SGDLS and CDR2 YYNGEE. Trimming cost V 2 bases and J 5 bases, with 7 bases left between them. Combining a sample-barcoded 5' primer with a J-beta primer mix, a second PCR ran for about 7 to 11 cycles. Every sample returned 3 million or more CDR3-containing paired-end reads. MiXCR was run by TCRdb on the 5' RACE reads, yielding one entry per CDR3 protein. The sample shows 800,000 or so distinct CDR3 sequences, 20% to 25% of them seen only once. Study-wide results and caveats: Unsorted PBMCs ruled out conclusive naive versus antigen-experienced comparison.

This sample also appeared in a second study, on T cells of mothers and their children.

Sequencing input: blood. V gene TRBV9 combines with J gene TRBJ2-2; D is unclear. The sequence was obtained from a boy aged 5 to 17 in good health. The DNA of the CDR3 is TGTGCCAGCAGCGTCCTAGGTACCGGGGAGCTGTTTTTT. Its translation is CASSVLGTGELFF.